Given below is one T cell receptor (beta chain) in context. The antigen it binds to is not known. The record has no base qualities; no much larger clone is one base away. The sample originates from a study of OX40 agonist ivuxolimab in advanced cancers. Background on the whole study: The costimulatory receptor OX40 (CD134) was targeted by ivuxolimab, a fully human IgG2 agonistic monoclonal antibody. Among the roughly 52 dose-escalation patients, around 20 had hepatocellular carcinoma, 15 or so melanoma, 9 renal cell carcinoma and 9 head and neck cancer. Prior anti-PD-1, anti-PD-L1 or anti-CTLA-4 therapy was permitted, and about two fifths of dose-escalation patients had received checkpoint inhibitors. Peripheral TCRbeta sequencing was intended to test whether TCR sequence diversity was altered and clonal T-cell expansion was caused by ivuxolimab. The dose-escalation cohort was around 84% male with a mean age of around 62 years, ranging from roughly 23 to 80. Partial responses occurred in three dose-escalation patients, of whom one had hepatocellular carcinoma and two had cutaneous melanoma. The monotherapy dose-escalation portion (N of about 52 patients) of the phase I ivuxolimab trial is reported in the paper. Intravenous ivuxolimab was administered to patients every 2 weeks at six dose levels: 0.01, 0.1, 0.3, 1.5, 3 and 10 mg/kg. Paper-wide results and their limitations: Low levels of normalized T-cell clonal expansion were also seen in some nonresponding patients. After ivuxolimab, expanded clones were on average more numerous among CD8+ T cells than among CD4+ T cells. The antigen specificity of the peripheral T cells that underwent clonal expansion was not determined. At doses of 0.1 to 3.0 mg/kg, clonal expansion of both CD4+ and CD8+ T cells in blood was seen between baseline and week 6. In the 0.1-3.0 mg/kg groups, partial responders were among the patients with the lowest normalized peripheral clonal expansion, particularly in CD8+ T cells.

To sequence the TCRbeta CDR3 region, genomic DNA was isolated from the sorted cells. The immunoSEQ Assay was used to sequence the TCRbeta CDR3 regions. This immuneACCESS table, as held by TCRdb, lists in-frame sequences with V and J called but not all clones. Of the missing ones, under half trace to an unresolved V gene in checked studies; the others have no known cause. The sample includes about 46,000 clones, with 70% to 90% observed a single time. The top ten clonotypes cover less than 0.75% of the sample. V loses 4 bases, J loses 7 bases, and the germline ends lie 16 bases apart. The CDR3 covers 13 residues, taking in both the cysteine and the phenylalanine. Only the CDR3 part of the read is kept: 39 bases, read in frame from the first base. As encoded in the germline V gene (reference sequence), CDR1 is GTSNPN while CDR2 is SVGIG. The trial excluded patients who had a history of autoimmune disease or were on systemic immunosuppression. In every dose cohort, peripheral blood was drawn for TCR sequencing at baseline, cycle 4 day 1, and cycle 7 day 1. Samples came from an open-label, multicenter, first-in-human phase I dose-escalation trial of ivuxolimab. Adults with locally advanced or metastatic melanoma, renal cell, hepatocellular, or head and neck squamous cell carcinoma were enrolled in the trial. CD4+ and CD8+ T cells were sorted separately from peripheral blood before TCR sequencing.

Sequenced material: CD4+ or CD8+ T cells sorted from blood, taken in a trial of the OX40 agonist ivuxolimab. The V and J genes are TRBV30 and TRBJ2-5; TRBD2 is a possible D gene, resting on 5 matching bases. The TCR was taken from an adult with an advanced solid tumor such as melanoma, head and neck, liver or kidney cancer. The base sequence is TGTGCCTGGATCAAGGCGGGCCCGGGGACCCAGTACTTC. This gives the protein CAWIKAGPGTQYF.